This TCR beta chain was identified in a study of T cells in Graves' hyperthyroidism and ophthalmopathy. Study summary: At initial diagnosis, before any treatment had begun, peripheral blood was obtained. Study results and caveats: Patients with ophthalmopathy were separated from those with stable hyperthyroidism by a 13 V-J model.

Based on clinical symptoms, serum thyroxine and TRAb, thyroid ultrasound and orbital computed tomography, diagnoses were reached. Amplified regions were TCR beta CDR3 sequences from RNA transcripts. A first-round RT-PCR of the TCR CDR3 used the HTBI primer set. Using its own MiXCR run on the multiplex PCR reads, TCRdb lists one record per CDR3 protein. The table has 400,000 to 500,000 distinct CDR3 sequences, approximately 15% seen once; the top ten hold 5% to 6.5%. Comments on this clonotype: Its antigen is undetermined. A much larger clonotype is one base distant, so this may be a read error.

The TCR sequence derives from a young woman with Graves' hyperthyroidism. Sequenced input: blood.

CDR3 in amino acids: CAISDSGMGVVFVTEAFF. CDR3 nucleotide sequence: TGTGCCATCAGTGACTCTGGGATGGGAGTGGTCTTTGTCACTGAAGCTTTCTTT. The chain joins TRBV10-3 to TRBJ1-1; D is ambiguous. V gave up 3 bases and J gave up 4 bases, with 24 bases separating them. From germline, CDR1 is ENHRY and CDR2 SYGVKD. The CDR3 runs to 18 residues.